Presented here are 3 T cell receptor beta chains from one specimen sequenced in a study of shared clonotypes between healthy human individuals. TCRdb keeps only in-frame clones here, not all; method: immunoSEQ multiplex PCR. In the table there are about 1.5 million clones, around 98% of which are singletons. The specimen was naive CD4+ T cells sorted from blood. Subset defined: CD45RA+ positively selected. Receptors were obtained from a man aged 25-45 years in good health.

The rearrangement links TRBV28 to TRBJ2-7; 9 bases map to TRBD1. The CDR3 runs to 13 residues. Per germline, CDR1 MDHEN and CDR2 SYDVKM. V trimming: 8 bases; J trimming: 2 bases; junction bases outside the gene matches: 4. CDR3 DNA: TGTGCCAGCGGGACAGGGATCCCCTACGAGCAGTACTTC. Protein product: CASGTGIPYEQYF.

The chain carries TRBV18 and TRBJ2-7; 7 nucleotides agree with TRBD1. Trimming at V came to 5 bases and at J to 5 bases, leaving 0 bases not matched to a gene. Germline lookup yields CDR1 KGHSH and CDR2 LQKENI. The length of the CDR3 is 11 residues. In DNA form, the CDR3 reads TGTGCCAGCTCAACAGGGGACGAGCAGTACTTC. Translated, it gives CASSTGDEQYF.

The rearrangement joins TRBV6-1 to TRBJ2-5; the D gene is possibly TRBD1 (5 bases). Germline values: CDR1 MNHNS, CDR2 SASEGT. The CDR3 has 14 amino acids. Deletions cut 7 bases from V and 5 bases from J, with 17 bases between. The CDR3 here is CASNLWSPGETQYF. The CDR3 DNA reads TGTGCCAGCAACCTCTGGAGTCCAGGGGAGACCCAGTACTTC.